This T cell receptor beta chain was sequenced during a study of glioma-infiltrating T cells after dendritic cell vaccination. The CDR3 totals 14 residues. J lost 5 bases, V lost 3 bases, and 3 bases had no gene match. CDR1 and CDR2 (germline): SGHRS, YFSETQ. The table came from immunoSEQ multiplex PCR; TCRdb's copy has only in-frame clones and leaves some out. The sample includes tens of thousands of clones, around four fifths of them seen just once. This clone occurred once. Noted time point: after dendritic cell vaccination, including at tumor progression/relapse. The chain links TRBV5-1 to TRBJ1-4; 8 positions agree with TRBD1. This clonotype was obtained from a human donor with glioblastoma. The sequences come from blood, collected after dendritic cell vaccination. In DNA, the CDR3 is TGCGCCAGCAGCTCGACAGGGGTGAATGAAAAACTGTTTTTT. Its protein is CASSSTGVNEKLFF.